These 5 T cell receptor beta chains were all obtained from the same sample, sequenced in a study of blood T cell repertoires in COVID-19. The data were produced by immunoSEQ multiplex PCR, yet TCRdb's version contains in-frame clones alone and is incomplete. The sample has 70,000 to 90,000 clones; roughly 86% are singletons. The sequenced sample consisted of peripheral blood. Receptors originate from a woman older than 75 with acute or convalescent COVID-19.

The J gene is TRBJ2-7, the V gene TRBV7-6, with a tentative D call TRBD1 (6 bases). The germline V and J ends were trimmed by 3 bases and 2 bases, with 11 bases remaining between them. The CDR3 runs 14 residues. Looked up from germline, CDR1 is SGHVS and CDR2 is FNYEAQ. The CDR3 here is CASSFTGNTYEQYF. The CDR3 coding sequence is TGTGCCAGCAGCTTTACAGGGAACACCTACGAGCAGTACTTC.

The V gene is TRBV25-1, the J gene TRBJ2-2; maybe TRBD1 (5 bases). The CDR3 is 13 amino acids. Trimming took 3 bases from V and 4 from J, leaving 6 bases between them. Germline V lookup: CDR1 MGHDK, CDR2 SYGVNS. The CDR3 DNA reads TGTGCCAGCAGTGACAGGGCCACCGGGGAGCTGTTTTTT. Protein sequence: CASSDRATGELFF.

The gene calls are TRBV2 and TRBJ1-2, with TRBD1 matching 11 bases. CDR3 length: 15 residues. Germline trimming cut 6 bases from V and 4 bases from J; bases unmatched to any gene: 7. Germline assignment: CDR1 SNHLY and CDR2 FYNNEI. The CDR3: CASSATGTGGYGYTF. The CDR3 region has the DNA TGTGCCAGCAGCGCTACCGGGACAGGGGGCTATGGCTACACCTTC. Supplemented by reference TRBV2 and TRBJ1-2, the full variable domain reads EPEVTQTPSHQVTQMGQEVILRCVPISNHLYFYWYRQILGQKVEFLVSFYNNEISEKSEIFDDQFSVERPDGSNFTLKIRSTKLEDSAMYFCASSATGTGGYGYTFGSGTRLTVV.

The chain joins TRBV10-2 to TRBJ2-1, with TRBD1 matching 7 bases. CDR1 and CDR2 from the germline V gene are WSHSY and SAAADI. The length of the CDR3 is 16 residues. V was pared by 5 bases and J by 5 bases, with 12 bases of the junction left unmatched. DNA of the CDR3: TGCGCCAGCAGTAACGCTCCGGGACAGTTGGACAATGAGCAGTTCTTC. Its protein is CASSNAPGQLDNEQFF.

The J gene is TRBJ1-1, the V gene TRBV10-1, with D possibly TRBD1 on 5 matching bases. The length of the CDR3 is 13 residues. Germline loops: CDR1 WNHNN, CDR2 SYGVQD (reference sequence). Trimming left V 7 bases short and J 1 base short, with 10 bases between. CDR3 DNA sequence: TGCGCCAGCAAAAGCGGGGCGAACACTGAAGCTTTCTTT. It codes for CASKSGANTEAFF.